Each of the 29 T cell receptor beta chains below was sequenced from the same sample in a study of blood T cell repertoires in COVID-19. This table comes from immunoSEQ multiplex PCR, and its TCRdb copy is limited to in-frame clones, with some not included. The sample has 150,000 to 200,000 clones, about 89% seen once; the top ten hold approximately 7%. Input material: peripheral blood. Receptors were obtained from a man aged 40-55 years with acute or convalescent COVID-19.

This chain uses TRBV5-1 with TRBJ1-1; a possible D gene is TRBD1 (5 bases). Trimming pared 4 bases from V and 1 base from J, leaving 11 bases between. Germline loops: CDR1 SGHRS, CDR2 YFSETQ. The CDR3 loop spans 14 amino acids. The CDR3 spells CASSPGRGNTEAFF. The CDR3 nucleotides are TGCGCCAGCAGCCCCGGGAGGGGGAACACTGAAGCTTTCTTT.

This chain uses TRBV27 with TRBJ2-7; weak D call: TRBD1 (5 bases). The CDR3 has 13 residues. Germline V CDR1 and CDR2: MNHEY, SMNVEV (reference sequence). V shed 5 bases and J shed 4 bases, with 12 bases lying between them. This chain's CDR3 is CASSRGNGYEQYF. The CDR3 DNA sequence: TGTGCCAGCAGTAGGGGAAACGGGTACGAGCAGTACTTC.

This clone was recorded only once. Here the CDR3 reads CASSYPGGVNGYTF. The CDR3 nucleotides are TGTGCCAGCAGTTACCCAGGGGGCGTAAATGGCTACACCTTC. The chain couples TRBV6-5 to TRBJ1-2, with 8 bases matching TRBD1. Per germline, CDR1 MNHEY and CDR2 SVGAGI. V lost 2 bases and J lost 6; bases outside the gene matches: 5. CDR3 size: 14 residues.

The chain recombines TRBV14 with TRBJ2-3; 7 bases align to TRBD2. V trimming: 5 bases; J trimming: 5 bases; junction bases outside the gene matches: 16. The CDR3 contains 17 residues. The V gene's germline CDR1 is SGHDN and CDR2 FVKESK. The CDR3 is CASSFRDYSTEGDTQYF. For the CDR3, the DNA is TGTGCCAGCAGCTTCCGGGACTATTCGACCGAGGGAGATACGCAGTATTTT.

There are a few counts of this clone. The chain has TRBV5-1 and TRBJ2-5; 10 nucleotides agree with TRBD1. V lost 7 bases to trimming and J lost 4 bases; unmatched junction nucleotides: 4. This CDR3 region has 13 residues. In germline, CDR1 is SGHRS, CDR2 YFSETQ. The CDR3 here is CASHGQGGETQYF. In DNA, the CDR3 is TGCGCCAGCCACGGACAGGGGGGAGAGACCCAGTACTTC.

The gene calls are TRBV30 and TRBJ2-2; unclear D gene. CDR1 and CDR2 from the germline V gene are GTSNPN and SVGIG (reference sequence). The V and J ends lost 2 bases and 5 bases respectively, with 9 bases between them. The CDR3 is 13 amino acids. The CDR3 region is CAWSPTGTGELFF. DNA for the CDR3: TGTGCCTGGAGTCCAACCGGGACCGGGGAGCTGTTTTTT.

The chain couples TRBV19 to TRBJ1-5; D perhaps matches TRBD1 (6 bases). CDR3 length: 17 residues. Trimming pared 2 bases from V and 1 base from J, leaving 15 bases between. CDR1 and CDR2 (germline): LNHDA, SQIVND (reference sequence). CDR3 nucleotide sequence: TGTGCCAGTAGTATAAGAGGGGGGGCGGGGAGCAATCAGCCCCAGCATTTT. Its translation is CASSIRGGAGSNQPQHF.

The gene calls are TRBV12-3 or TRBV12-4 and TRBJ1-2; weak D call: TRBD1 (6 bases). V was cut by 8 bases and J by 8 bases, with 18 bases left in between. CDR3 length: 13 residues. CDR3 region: CASGPSGGGGYTF. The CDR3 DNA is TGTGCCAGCGGCCCCTCAGGCGGGGGCGGCTACACCTTC.

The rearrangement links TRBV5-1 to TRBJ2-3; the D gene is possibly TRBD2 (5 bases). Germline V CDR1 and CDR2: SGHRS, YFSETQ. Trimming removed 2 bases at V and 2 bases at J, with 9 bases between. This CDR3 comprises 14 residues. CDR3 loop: CASSFSGYTDTQYF. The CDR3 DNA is TGCGCCAGCAGCTTCTCGGGGTACACAGATACGCAGTATTTT.

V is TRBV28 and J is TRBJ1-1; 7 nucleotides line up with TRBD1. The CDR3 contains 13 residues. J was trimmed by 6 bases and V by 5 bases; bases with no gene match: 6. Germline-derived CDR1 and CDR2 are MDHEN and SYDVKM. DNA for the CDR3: TGTGCCAGCAGTACATACAGGGGTTCTGAAGCTTTCTTT. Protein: CASSTYRGSEAFF. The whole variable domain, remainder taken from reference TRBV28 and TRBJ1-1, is DVKVTQSSRYLVKRTGEKVFLECVQDMDHENMFWYRQDPGLGLRLIYFSYDVKMKEKGDIPEGYSVSREKKERFSLILESASTNQTSMYLCASSTYRGSEAFFGQGTRLTVV.

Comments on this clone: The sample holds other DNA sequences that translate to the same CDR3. The CDR3, as DNA: TGCGCCAGCAGCTTGGGGGGGGTGAGCAATCAGCCCCAGCATTTT. Translated, it gives CASSLGGVSNQPQHF. J is TRBJ1-5 and V is TRBV5-1; D is perhaps TRBD1 (5 bases). V shed 0 bases and J shed 1 base, with 8 bases lying between them. CDR3 length equals 15 residues. The germline V gene encodes CDR1 SGHRS and CDR2 YFSETQ.

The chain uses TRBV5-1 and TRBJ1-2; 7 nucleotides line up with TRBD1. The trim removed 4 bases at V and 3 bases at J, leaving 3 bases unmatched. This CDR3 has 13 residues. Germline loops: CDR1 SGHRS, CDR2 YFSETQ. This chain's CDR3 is CASSQGTDYGYTF. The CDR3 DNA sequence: TGCGCCAGCAGCCAGGGGACAGACTATGGCTACACCTTC.

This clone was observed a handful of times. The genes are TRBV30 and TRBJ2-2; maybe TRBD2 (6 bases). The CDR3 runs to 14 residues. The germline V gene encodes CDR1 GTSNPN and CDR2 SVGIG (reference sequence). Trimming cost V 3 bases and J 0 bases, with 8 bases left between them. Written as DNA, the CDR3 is TGTGCCTGGAGGGCGGGGACGAACACCGGGGAGCTGTTTTTT. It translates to CAWRAGTNTGELFF.

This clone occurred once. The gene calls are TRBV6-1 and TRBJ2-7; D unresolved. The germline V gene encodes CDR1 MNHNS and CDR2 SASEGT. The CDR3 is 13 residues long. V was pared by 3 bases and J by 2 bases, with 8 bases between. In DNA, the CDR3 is TGTGCCAGCAGTGACGTTACAACCTACGAGCAGTACTTC. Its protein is CASSDVTTYEQYF.

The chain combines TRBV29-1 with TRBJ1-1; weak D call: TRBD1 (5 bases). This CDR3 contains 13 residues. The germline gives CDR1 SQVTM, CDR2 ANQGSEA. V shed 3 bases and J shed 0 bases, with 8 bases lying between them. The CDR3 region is CSVDVQVNTEAFF. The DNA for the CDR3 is TGCAGCGTTGATGTACAGGTGAACACTGAAGCTTTCTTT. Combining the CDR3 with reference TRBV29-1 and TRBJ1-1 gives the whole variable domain SAVISQKPSRDICQRGTSLTIQCQVDSQVTMMFWYRQQPGQSLTLIATANQGSEATYESGFVIDKFPISRPNLTFSTLTVSNMSPEDSSIYLCSVDVQVNTEAFFGQGTRLTVV.

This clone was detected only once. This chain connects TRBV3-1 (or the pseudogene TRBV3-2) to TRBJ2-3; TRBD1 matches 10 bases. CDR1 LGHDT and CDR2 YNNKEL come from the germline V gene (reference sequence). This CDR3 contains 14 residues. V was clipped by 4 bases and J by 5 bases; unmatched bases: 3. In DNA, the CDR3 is TGTGCCAGCAGCCGGACAGGGGGGGAAGATACGCAGTATTTT. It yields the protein CASSRTGGEDTQYF.

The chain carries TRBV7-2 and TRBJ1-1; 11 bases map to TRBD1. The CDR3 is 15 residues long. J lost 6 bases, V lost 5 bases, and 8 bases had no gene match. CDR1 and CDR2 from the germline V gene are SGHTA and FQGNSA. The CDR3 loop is CASSPRTGGAAEAFF. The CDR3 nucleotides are TGTGCCAGCAGCCCACGGACAGGGGGCGCGGCTGAAGCTTTCTTT.

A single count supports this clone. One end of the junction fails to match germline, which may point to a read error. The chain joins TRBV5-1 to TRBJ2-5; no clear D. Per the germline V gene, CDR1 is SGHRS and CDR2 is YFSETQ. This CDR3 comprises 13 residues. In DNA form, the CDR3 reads TGCGCCAGCAGATTGGGCCGGGAAGAGACCCAGTACTTC. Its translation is CASRLGREETQYF.

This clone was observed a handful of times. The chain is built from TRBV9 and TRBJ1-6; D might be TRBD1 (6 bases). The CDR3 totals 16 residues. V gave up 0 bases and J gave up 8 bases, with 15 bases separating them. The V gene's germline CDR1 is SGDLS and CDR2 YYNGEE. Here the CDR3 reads CASSVVTGPRDSPLHF. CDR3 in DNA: TGTGCCAGCAGCGTAGTAACAGGGCCACGGGATTCACCCCTCCACTTT.

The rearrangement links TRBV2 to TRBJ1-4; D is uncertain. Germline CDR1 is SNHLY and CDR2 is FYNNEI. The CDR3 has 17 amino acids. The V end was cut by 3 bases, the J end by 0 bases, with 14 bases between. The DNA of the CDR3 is TGTGCCAGCAGTGACCTAACTTCACTGACAACTAATGAAAAACTGTTTTTT. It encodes CASSDLTSLTTNEKLFF.

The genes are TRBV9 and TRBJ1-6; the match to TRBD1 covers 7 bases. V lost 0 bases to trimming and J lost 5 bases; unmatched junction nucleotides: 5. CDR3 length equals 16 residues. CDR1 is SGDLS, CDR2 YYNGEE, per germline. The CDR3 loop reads CASSVGDRSHNSPLHF. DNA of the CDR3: TGTGCCAGCAGCGTAGGGGACAGAAGCCATAATTCACCCCTCCACTTT.

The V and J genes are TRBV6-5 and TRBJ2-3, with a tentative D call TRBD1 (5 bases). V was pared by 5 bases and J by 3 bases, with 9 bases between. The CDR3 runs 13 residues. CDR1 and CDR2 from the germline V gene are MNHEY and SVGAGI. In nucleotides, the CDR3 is TGTGCCAGCAGTAACCCAGGGACAGATACGCAGTATTTT. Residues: CASSNPGTDTQYF.

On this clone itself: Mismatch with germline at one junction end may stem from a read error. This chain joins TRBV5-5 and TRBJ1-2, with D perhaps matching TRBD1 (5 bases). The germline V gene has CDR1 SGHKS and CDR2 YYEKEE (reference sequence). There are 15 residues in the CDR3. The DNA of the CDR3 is TGTGCCAGCAGTTTGGATCGGACGGGGGACGATGGCTACACCTTC. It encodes CASSLDRTGDDGYTF.

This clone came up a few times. The CDR3 coding sequence is TGTGCCAGCAGCTTGGGGGGACAGGGGATAGGAGACGGAGGCTACACCTTC. Protein product: CASSLGGQGIGDGGYTF. V usage is TRBV5-6 and J usage is TRBJ1-2, with TRBD1 matching over 10 bases. The CDR3 spans 17 residues. The V gene's germline CDR1 is SGHDT and CDR2 YYEEEE. V gave up 0 bases and J gave up 8 bases; unmatched junction bases: 13. Full variable domain (rest looked up from reference TRBV5-6 and TRBJ1-2): DAGVTQSPTHLIKTRGQQVTLRCSPKSGHDTVSWYQQALGQGPQFIFQYYEEEERQRGNFPDRFSGHQFPNYSSELNVNALLLGDSALYLCASSLGGQGIGDGGYTFGSGTRLTVV.

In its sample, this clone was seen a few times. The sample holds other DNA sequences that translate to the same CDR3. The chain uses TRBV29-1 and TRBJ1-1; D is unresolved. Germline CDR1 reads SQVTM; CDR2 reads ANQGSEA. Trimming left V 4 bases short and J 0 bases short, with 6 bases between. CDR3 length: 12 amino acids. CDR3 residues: CSVGQVNTEAFF. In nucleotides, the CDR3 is TGCAGCGTTGGACAAGTGAACACTGAAGCTTTCTTT.

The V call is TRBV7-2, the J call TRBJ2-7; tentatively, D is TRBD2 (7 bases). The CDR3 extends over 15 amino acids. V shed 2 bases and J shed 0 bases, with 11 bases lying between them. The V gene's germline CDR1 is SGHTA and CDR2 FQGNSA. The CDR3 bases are TGTGCCAGCAGCTTAAGTCGGGGGGCCTCCTACGAGCAGTACTTC. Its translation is CASSLSRGASYEQYF. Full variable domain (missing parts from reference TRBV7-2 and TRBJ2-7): GAGVSQSPSNKVTEKGKDVELRCDPISGHTALYWYRQSLGQGLEFLIYFQGNSAPDKSGLPSDRFSAERTGGSVSTLTIQRTQQEDSAVYLCASSLSRGASYEQYFGPGTRLTVT.

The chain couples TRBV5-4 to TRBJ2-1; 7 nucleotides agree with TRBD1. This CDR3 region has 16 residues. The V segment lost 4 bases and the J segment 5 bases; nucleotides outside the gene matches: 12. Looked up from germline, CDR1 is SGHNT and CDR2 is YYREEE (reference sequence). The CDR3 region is CASSNDWDRANNEQFF. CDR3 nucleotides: TGTGCCAGCAGCAACGATTGGGACAGAGCAAACAATGAGCAGTTCTTC.

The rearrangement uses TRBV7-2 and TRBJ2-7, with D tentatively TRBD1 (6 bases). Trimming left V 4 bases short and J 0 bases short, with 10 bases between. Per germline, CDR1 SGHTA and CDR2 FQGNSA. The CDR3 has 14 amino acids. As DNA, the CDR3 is TGTGCCAGCAGCTCCCTCAGGGGCTCCTACGAGCAGTACTTC. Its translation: CASSSLRGSYEQYF.

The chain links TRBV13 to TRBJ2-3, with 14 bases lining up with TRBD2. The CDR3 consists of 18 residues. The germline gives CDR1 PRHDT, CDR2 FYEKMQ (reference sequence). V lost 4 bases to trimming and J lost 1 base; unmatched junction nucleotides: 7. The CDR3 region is CASSSRLAGGHGTDTQYF. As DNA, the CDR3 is TGTGCCAGCAGCTCAAGACTAGCGGGGGGGCATGGCACAGATACGCAGTATTTT.